This T cell receptor (beta chain) was captured by sequencing in a study of blood T cell repertoires in COVID-19. Looking at the study overall: The analysed material was cDNA or gDNA that came from T cells, B-cell-depleted T cells, or PBMCs.

Per the authors' pipeline: Scientists estimated how many nucleated cells there were by amplifying reference gene primers. Produced via immunoSEQ multiplex PCR; TCRdb's table is partial and in-frame only. Clone size and V and J calls were adopted from that table, with D and trimming inferred from the DNA. The profile shows more than 200,000 clones, 86% of them singletons. The CDR3 runs to 15 residues. The V gene end was trimmed by 6 bases and the J gene end by 0 bases; junction bases not matched to a gene: 5. Germline CDR1 is WSHSY and CDR2 is SAAADI. V is TRBV10-2 and J is TRBJ1-1; the match to TRBD1 covers 9 bases. Sequenced input: peripheral blood. This TCR was recovered from a woman in her forties or fifties with acute or convalescent COVID-19. The CDR3 DNA sequence: TGCGCCAGCAGCGAGGGACAGGGATTGAACACTGAAGCTTTCTTT. Translated: CASSEGQGLNTEAFF.